Listed below are T cell receptor beta chains from one sample, sequenced in a study of beta chain features in type 1 diabetes. The assay was immunoSEQ multiplex PCR, and TCRdb's table has in-frame clones only and misses some. The table records roughly 730,000 clones, 13% of them present only once. The specimen was naive CD4+ T cells from blood. These receptors all come from a man younger than 35 with type 1 diabetes. Each CDR3 is given with its conserved first and last residue.

j_call	v_call	cdr3_aa
TRBJ2-6	TRBV5-6	CASSLVNREPVSGANVLTF
TRBJ2-1	TRBV4-1	CASSQGDRVDNEQFF
TRBJ1-5	TRBV10-3	CAISDIGVSNQPQHF
TRBJ1-2	TRBV5-4	CASSLILGQGYGYTF
TRBJ1-2	TRBV14	CASSQSVEGYGYTF
TRBJ2-1	TRBV30	CAWSESRLLGRREQFF
TRBJ2-3	TRBV7-9	CASSQGVTDTQYF
TRBJ2-7	TRBV25-1	CASSDVQGTGEQYF
TRBJ2-7	TRBV6-5	CASSSHNGGDYEQYF
TRBJ2-2	TRBV2	CASSGQPAGNTGELFF